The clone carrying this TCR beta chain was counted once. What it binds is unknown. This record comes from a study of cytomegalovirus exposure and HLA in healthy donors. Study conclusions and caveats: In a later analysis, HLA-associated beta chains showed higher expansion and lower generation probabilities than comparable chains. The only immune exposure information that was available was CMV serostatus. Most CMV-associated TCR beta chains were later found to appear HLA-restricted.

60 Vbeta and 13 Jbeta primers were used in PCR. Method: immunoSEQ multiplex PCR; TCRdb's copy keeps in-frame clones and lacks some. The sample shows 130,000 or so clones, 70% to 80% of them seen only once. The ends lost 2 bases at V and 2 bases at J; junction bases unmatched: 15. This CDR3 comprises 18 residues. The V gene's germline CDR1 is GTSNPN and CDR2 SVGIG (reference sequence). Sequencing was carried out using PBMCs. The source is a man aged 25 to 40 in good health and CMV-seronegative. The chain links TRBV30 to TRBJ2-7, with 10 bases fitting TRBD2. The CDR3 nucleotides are TGTGCCTGGAGTACGGCTAGCGGGGGCCTGCGGGGCGCCTACGAGCAGTACTTC. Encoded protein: CAWSTASGGLRGAYEQYF. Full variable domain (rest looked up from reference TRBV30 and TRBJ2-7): SQTIHQWPATLVQPVGSPLSLECTVEGTSNPNLYWYRQAAGRGLQLLFYSVGIGQISSEVPQNLSASRPQDRQFILSSKKLLLSDSGFYLCAWSTASGGLRGAYEQYFGPGTRLTVT.